These T cell receptor beta chains were read from a single sample in a study of cytomegalovirus exposure and HLA in healthy donors. Profiling relied on immunoSEQ multiplex PCR, and the TCRdb table lists in-frame clones only, not all of them. In all, the sample yields 150,000 to 200,000 clones. Sequencing input: PBMCs. The receptor source for this set is a man younger than 40 in good health and CMV-seronegative. The CDR3 runs from the conserved cysteine through the conserved F or W. A D gene is named only where the DNA matches it firmly.

J gene: TRBJ2-5
V gene: TRBV5-4
D gene: -
CDR3 DNA: TGTGCCAGCAGCTTAGAGGAGGTCCGAGAGACCCAGTACTTC
CDR3 protein: CASSLEEVRETQYF

J gene: TRBJ2-1
V gene: TRBV19
D gene: TRBD2
CDR3 DNA: TGTGCCAGTAGTATAGGTCCCCCACTAGCGGCCACGGGAAATGAGCAGTTCTTC
CDR3 protein: CASSIGPPLAATGNEQFF

J gene: TRBJ1-5
V gene: TRBV6-1
D gene: -
CDR3 DNA: TGTGCCAGCAGTGAAGGGCACAACTATAGCAATCAGCCCCAGCATTTT
CDR3 protein: CASSEGHNYSNQPQHF

J gene: TRBJ2-1
V gene: TRBV28
D gene: -
CDR3 DNA: TGTGCCAGCAGATATACTAGCAGATACTACAATGAGCAGTTCTTC
CDR3 protein: CASRYTSRYYNEQFF

J gene: TRBJ2-1
V gene: TRBV5-1
D gene: TRBD2
CDR3 DNA: TGCGCCAGCAGCCTTACCTTAGCGGGGCTAGCGGGTAATGAGCAGTTCTTC
CDR3 protein: CASSLTLAGLAGNEQFF

J gene: TRBJ2-3
V gene: TRBV27
D gene: -
CDR3 DNA: TGTGCCAGCAGTTTAGGCGAGGCAGATACGCAGTATTTT
CDR3 protein: CASSLGEADTQYF

J gene: TRBJ2-7
V gene: TRBV28
D gene: TRBD1
CDR3 DNA: TGTGCCAGCTTTCCCAGGGGGACCTCAAGATACGAGCAGTACTTC
CDR3 protein: CASFPRGTSRYEQYF

J gene: TRBJ2-1
V gene: TRBV5-1
D gene: -
CDR3 DNA: TGCGCCAGCAGCTTGGTAGCGGCGAATTACAATGAGCAGTTCTTC
CDR3 protein: CASSLVAANYNEQFF

J gene: TRBJ2-6
V gene: TRBV27
D gene: -
CDR3 DNA: TGTGCCAGCACCCTCGACGGATACTACTCTGGGGCCAACGTCCTGACTTTC
CDR3 protein: CASTLDGYYSGANVLTF

J gene: TRBJ2-1
V gene: TRBV7-6
D gene: TRBD2
CDR3 DNA: TGTGCCAGCAGCATCGTTGCGGGAGAGAGGAATGAGCAGTTCTTC
CDR3 protein: CASSIVAGERNEQFF